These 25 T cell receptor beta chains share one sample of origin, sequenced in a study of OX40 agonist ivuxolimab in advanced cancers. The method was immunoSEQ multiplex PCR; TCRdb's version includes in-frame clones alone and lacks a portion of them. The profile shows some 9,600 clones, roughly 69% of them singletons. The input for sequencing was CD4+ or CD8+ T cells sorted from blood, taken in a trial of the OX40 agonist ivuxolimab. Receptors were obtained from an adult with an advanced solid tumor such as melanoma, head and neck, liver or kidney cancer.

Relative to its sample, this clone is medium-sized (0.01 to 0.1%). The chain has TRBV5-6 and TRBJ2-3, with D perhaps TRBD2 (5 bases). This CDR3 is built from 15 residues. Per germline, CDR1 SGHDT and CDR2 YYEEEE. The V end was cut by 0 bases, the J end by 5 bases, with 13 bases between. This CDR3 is CASSLEPGSVDTQYF. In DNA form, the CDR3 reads TGTGCCAGCAGCTTGGAACCGGGATCGGTAGATACGCAGTATTTT.

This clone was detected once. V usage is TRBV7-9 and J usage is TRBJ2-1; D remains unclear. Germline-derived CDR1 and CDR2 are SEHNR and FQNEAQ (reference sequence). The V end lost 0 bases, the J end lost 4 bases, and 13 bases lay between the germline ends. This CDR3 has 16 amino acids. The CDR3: CASSLAGNSRYNEQFF. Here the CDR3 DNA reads TGTGCCAGCAGCTTAGCGGGTAACTCCCGATACAATGAGCAGTTCTTC. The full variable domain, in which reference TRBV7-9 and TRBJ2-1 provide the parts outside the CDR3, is DTGVSQNPRHKITKRGQNVTFRCDPISEHNRLYWYRQTLGQGPEFLTYFQNEAQLEKSRLLSDRFSAERPKGSFSTLEIQRTEQGDSAMYLCASSLAGNSRYNEQFFGPGTRLTVL.

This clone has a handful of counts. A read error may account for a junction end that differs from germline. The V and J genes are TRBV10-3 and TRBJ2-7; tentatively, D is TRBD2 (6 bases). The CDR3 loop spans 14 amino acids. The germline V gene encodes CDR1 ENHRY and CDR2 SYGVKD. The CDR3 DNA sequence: TGTGCCAGCAGTTTCAGCGGACGGAGGGACGAGCAGTACTTC. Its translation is CASSFSGRRDEQYF.

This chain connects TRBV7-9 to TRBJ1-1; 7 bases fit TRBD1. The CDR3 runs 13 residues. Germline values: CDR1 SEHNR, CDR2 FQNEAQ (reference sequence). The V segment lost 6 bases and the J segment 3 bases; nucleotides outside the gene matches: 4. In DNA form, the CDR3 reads TGTGCCAGCAGTTCCCAGGGGGACACTGAAGCTTTCTTT. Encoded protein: CASSSQGDTEAFF.

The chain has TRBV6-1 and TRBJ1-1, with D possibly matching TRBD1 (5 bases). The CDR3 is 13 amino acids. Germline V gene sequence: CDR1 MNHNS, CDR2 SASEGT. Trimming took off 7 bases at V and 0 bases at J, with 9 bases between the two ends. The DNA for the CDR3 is TGTGCCAGCAAAGGGGCTATGAACACTGAAGCTTTCTTT. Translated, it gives CASKGAMNTEAFF.

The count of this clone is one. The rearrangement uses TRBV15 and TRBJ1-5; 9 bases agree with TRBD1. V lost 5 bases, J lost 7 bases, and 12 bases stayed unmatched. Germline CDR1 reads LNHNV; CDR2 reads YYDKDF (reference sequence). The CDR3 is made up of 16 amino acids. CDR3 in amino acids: CATSSRTGEEGQPQHF. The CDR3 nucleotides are TGTGCCACCAGCTCACGGACAGGGGAGGAGGGACAGCCCCAGCATTTT.

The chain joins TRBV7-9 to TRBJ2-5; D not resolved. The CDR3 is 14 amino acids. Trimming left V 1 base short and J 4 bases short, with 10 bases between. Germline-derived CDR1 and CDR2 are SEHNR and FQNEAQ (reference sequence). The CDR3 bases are TGTGCCAGCAGCTTAGTGTTAGGAACAGAGACCCAGTACTTC. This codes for CASSLVLGTETQYF.

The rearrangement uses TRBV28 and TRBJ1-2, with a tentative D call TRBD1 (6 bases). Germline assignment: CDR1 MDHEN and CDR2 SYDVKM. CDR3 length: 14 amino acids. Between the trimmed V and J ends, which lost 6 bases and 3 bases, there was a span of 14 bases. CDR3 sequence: CASSIVQGHYGYTF. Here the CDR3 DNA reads TGTGCCAGCAGCATCGTACAGGGACACTATGGCTACACCTTC.

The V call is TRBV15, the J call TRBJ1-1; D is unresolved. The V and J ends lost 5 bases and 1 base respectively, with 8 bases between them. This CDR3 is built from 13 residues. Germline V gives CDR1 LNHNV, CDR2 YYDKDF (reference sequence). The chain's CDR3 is CATSGRRNTEAFF. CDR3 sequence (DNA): TGTGCCACCAGCGGAAGAAGGAACACTGAAGCTTTCTTT.

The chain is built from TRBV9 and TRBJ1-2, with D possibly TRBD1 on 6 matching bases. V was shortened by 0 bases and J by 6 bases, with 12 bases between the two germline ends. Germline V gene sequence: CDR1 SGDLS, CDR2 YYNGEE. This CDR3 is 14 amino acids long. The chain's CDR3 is CASSVVSGDDGYTF. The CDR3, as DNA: TGTGCCAGCAGCGTAGTGTCAGGGGATGATGGCTACACCTTC.

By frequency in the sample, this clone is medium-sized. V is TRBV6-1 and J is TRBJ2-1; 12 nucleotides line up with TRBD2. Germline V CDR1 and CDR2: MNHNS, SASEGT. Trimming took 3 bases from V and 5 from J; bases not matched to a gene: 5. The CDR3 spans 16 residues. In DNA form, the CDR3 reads TGTGCCAGCAGTGATCGGACTAGCGGGGTTAACAATGAGCAGTTCTTC. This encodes CASSDRTSGVNNEQFF.

CDR3 protein: CASNGSPAGANVLTF. In nucleotides, the CDR3 is TGTGCCAGTAACGGCAGCCCCGCGGGGGCCAACGTCCTGACTTTC. The chain recombines TRBV19 with TRBJ2-6; no clear D. CDR3 size: 15 residues. V dropped 7 bases and J dropped 4 bases, with 14 bases sitting between them. Germline V CDR1 and CDR2: LNHDA, SQIVND (reference sequence).

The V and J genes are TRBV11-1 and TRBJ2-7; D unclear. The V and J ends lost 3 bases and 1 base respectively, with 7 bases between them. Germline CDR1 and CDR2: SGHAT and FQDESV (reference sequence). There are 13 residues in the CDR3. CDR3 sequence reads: CASSFPSSYEQYF. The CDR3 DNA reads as TGTGCCAGCAGCTTTCCTTCTTCCTACGAGCAGTACTTC. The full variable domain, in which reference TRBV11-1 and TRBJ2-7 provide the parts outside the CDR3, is EAEVAQSPRYKITEKSQAVAFWCDPISGHATLYWYRQILGQGPELLVQFQDESVVDDSQLPKDRFSAERLKGVDSTLKIQPAELGDSAMYLCASSFPSSYEQYFGPGTRLTVT.

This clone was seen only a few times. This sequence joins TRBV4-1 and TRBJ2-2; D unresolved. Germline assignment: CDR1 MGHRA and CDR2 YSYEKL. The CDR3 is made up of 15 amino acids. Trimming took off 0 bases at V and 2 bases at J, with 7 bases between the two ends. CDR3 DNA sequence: TGCGCCAGCAGCCAAGACCACCCTAACACCGGGGAGCTGTTTTTT. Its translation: CASSQDHPNTGELFF.

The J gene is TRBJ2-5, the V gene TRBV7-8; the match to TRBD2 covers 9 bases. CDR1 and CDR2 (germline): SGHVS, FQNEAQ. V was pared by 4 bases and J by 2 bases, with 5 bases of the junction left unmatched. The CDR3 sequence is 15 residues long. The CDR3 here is CASSSAGGKQETQYF. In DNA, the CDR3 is TGTGCCAGCAGCTCAGCGGGAGGAAAACAAGAGACCCAGTACTTC.

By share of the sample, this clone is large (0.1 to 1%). CDR3 loop: CASSFLIGADQPQHF. In nucleotides, the CDR3 is TGTGCCAGCAGTTTTCTTATCGGGGCTGATCAGCCCCAGCATTTT. The V gene is TRBV28, the J gene TRBJ1-5, with D maybe TRBD1 (5 bases). The CDR3 runs 15 residues. The germline CDR1 and CDR2 sequences are MDHEN and SYDVKM. V lost 3 bases, J lost 5 bases, and 14 bases lay in between. The full variable domain, completed using reference TRBV28 and TRBJ1-5, is DVKVTQSSRYLVKRTGEKVFLECVQDMDHENMFWYRQDPGLGLRLIYFSYDVKMKEKGDIPEGYSVSREKKERFSLILESASTNQTSMYLCASSFLIGADQPQHFGDGTRLSIL.

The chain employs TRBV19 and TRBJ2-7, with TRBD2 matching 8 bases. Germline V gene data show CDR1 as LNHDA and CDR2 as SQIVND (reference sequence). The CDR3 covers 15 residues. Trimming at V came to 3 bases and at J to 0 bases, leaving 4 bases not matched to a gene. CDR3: CASSIFSGSSYEQYF. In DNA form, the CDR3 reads TGTGCCAGTAGTATCTTCAGCGGGAGCTCCTACGAGCAGTACTTC.

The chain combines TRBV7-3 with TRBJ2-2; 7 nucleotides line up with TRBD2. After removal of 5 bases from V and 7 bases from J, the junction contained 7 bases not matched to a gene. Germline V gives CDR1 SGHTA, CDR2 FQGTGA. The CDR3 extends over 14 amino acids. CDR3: CASSPTGEGGELFF. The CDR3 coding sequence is TGTGCCAGCAGCCCCACGGGGGAGGGCGGGGAGCTGTTTTTT. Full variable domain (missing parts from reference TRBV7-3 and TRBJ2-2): GAGVSQTPSNKVTEKGKYVELRCDPISGHTALYWYRQSLGQGPEFLIYFQGTGAADDSGLPNDRFFAVRPEGSVSTLKIQRTERGDSAVYLCASSPTGEGGELFFGEGSRLTVL.

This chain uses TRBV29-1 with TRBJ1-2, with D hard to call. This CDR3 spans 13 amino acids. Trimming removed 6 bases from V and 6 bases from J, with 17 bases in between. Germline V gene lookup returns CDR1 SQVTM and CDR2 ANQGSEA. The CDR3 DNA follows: TGCAGCGTCCGCCCAGAGGTTCCCCATGGCTACACCTTC. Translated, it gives CSVRPEVPHGYTF.

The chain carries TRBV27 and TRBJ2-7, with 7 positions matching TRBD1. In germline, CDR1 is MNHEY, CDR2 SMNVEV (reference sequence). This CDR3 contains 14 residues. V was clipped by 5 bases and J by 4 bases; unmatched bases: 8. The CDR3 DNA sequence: TGTGCCAGCAGTCCAACATCGACAGGGTACGAGCAGTACTTC. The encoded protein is CASSPTSTGYEQYF.

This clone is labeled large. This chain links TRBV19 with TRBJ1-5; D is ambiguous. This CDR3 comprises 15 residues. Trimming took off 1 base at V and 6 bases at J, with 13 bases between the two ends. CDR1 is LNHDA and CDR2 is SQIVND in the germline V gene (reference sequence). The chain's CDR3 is CASSIVPGWGQPQHF. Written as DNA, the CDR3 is TGTGCCAGTAGTATAGTTCCGGGTTGGGGTCAGCCCCAGCATTTT.

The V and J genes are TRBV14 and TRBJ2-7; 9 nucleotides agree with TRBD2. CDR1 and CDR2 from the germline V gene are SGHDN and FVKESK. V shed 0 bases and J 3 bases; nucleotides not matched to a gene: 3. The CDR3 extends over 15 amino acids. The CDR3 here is CASSQEETSGYEQYF. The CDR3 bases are TGTGCCAGCAGCCAAGAGGAGACTAGCGGCTACGAGCAGTACTTC. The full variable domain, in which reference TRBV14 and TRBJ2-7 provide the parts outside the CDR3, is EAGVTQFPSHSVIEKGQTVTLRCDPISGHDNLYWYRRVMGKEIKFLLHFVKESKQDESGMPNNRFLAERTGGTYSTLKVQPAELEDSGVYFCASSQEETSGYEQYFGPGTRLTVT.

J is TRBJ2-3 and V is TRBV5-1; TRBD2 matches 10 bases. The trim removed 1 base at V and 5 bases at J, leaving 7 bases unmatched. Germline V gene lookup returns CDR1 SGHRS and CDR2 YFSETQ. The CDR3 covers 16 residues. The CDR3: CASSLWLAGEIDTQYF. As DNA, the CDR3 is TGCGCCAGCAGCTTGTGGCTAGCGGGAGAAATAGATACGCAGTATTTT.

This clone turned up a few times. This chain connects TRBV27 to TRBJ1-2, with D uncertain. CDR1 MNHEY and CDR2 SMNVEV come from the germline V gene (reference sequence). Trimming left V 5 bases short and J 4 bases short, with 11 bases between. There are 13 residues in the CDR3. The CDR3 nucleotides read TGTGCCAGCAGTCTAAGACGGTCCTATGGCTACACCTTC. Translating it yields CASSLRRSYGYTF.

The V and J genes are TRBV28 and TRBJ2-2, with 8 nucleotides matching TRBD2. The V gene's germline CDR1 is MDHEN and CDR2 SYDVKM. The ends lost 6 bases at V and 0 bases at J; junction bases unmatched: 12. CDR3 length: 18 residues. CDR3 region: CASSLMASGYTNTGELFF. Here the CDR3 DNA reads TGTGCCAGCAGCCTTATGGCTAGCGGGTACACGAACACCGGGGAGCTGTTTTTT.